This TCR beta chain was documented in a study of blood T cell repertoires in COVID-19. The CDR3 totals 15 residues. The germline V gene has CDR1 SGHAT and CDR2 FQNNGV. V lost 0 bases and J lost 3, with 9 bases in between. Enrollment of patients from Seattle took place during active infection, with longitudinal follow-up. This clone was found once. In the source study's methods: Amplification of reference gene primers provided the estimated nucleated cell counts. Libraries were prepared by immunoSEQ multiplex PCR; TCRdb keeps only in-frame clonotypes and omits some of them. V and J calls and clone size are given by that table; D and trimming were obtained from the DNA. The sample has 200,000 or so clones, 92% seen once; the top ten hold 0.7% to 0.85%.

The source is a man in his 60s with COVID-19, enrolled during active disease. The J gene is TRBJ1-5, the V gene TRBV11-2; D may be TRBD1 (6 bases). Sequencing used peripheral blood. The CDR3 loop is CASSLDGTPNQPQHF. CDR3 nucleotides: TGTGCCAGCAGCTTAGATGGGACACCCAATCAGCCCCAGCATTTT.